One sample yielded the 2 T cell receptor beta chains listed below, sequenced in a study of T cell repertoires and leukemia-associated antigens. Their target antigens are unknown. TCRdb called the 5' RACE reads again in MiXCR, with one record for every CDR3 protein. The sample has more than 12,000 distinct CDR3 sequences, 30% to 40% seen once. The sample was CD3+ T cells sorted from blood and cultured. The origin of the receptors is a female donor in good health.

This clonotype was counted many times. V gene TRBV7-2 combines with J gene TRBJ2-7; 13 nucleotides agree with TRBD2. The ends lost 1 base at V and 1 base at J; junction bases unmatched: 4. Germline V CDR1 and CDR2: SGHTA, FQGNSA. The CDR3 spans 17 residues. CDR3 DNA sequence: TGTGCCAGCAGCTTAGAGGGGACTAGCGGGATTTCCTACGAGCAGTACTTC. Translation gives CASSLEGTSGISYEQYF.

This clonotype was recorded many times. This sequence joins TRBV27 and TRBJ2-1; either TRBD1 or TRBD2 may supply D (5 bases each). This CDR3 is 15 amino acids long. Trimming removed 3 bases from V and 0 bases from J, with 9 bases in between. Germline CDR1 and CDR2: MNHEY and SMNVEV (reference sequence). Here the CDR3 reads CASSLGRNSYNEQFF. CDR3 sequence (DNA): TGTGCCAGCAGTTTGGGACGGAACTCCTACAATGAGCAGTTCTTC.